The 32 T cell receptor beta chains below all came from one sample that was sequenced in a study of glioma-infiltrating T cells after dendritic cell vaccination. Using immunoSEQ multiplex PCR, the repertoire was profiled, and TCRdb retains in-frame clones only, with some absent. The top ten clones hold approximately 12% of a sample with around 100,000 clones, 81% of them seen once. Material: blood, obtained before dendritic cell vaccination. The receptors were sampled from a human donor with glioblastoma.

The rearrangement joins TRBV7-3 to TRBJ2-1, with 7 bases matching TRBD1. The CDR3 totals 15 residues. The V segment lost 5 bases and the J segment 4 bases; nucleotides outside the gene matches: 8. Germline loops: CDR1 SGHTA, CDR2 FQGTGA. The CDR3 DNA sequence: TGTGCCAGCAGCCCCTCGAGGGACAGTTACAATGAGCAGTTCTTC. It is translated as CASSPSRDSYNEQFF.

The genes are TRBV5-5 and TRBJ2-1; TRBD2 matches 10 bases. V was clipped by 4 bases and J by 2 bases; unmatched bases: 9. Germline V gives CDR1 SGHKS, CDR2 YYEKEE (reference sequence). The CDR3 has 17 residues. The CDR3 reads CASSTRLAGVTYNEQFF. The CDR3 region has the DNA TGTGCCAGCAGCACACGCCTAGCGGGGGTAACCTACAATGAGCAGTTCTTC.

The chain has TRBV6-6 and TRBJ2-2; TRBD2 matches at 8 bases. Germline V lookup: CDR1 MNHNY, CDR2 SVGAGI (reference sequence). This CDR3 has 15 residues. V dropped 7 bases and J dropped 6; count of bases not matched to a gene: 10. The CDR3 nucleotides read TGTGCCAGCACTCTAGACGGGGGGGCCCCCGGGGAGCTGTTTTTT. Residues: CASTLDGGAPGELFF.

The chain recombines TRBV6-6 with TRBJ2-7; a possible D gene is TRBD2 (6 bases). The CDR3 runs to 12 residues. V lost 6 bases and J lost 5, with 11 bases in between. Germline V lookup: CDR1 MNHNY, CDR2 SVGAGI (reference sequence). The DNA of the CDR3 is TGTGCCAGCAGGTGGGGGGAGGACGAGCAGTACTTC. This translates into CASRWGEDEQYF.

The chain recombines TRBV5-6 with TRBJ2-7; 8 bases agree with TRBD1. CDR3 length: 14 residues. V lost 4 bases and J lost 2; bases outside the gene matches: 5. CDR1 SGHDT and CDR2 YYEEEE come from the germline V gene. The CDR3 sequence is CASSAGQVTYEQYF. CDR3 nucleotides: TGTGCCAGCAGCGCGGGACAGGTAACCTACGAGCAGTACTTC.

CDR3 protein: CASSIRDRGPYEQYF. As DNA, the CDR3 is TGTGCCAGTAGTATCCGGGACAGGGGTCCCTACGAGCAGTACTTC. The chain uses TRBV19 and TRBJ2-7; TRBD1 agrees at 10 bases. V was clipped by 3 bases and J by 2 bases; unmatched bases: 4. The CDR3 spans 15 residues. The germline gives CDR1 LNHDA, CDR2 SQIVND (reference sequence).

This clone is a singleton in its sample. The chain employs TRBV29-1 and TRBJ1-1, with TRBD1 identical over 8 bases. The V segment lost 7 bases and the J segment 6 bases; nucleotides outside the gene matches: 13. This CDR3 has 14 amino acids. CDR1 is SQVTM, CDR2 ANQGSEA, per germline. In DNA form, the CDR3 reads TGCAGCGCGGGGGGACGGACAGGGTCCCCTGAAGCTTTCTTT. Protein sequence: CSAGGRTGSPEAFF.

V and J are TRBV4-1 and TRBJ2-6, with a possible D match to TRBD1 (5 bases). Trimming left V 1 base short and J 1 base short, with 11 bases between. Per germline, CDR1 MGHRA and CDR2 YSYEKL. The length of the CDR3 is 17 residues. CDR3: CASSQGWAGSGANVLTF. CDR3 sequence (DNA): TGCGCCAGCAGCCAAGGGTGGGCAGGGTCTGGGGCCAACGTCCTGACTTTC.

The V and J genes are TRBV5-5 and TRBJ1-1; 7 nucleotides match TRBD1. With 5 bases clipped from V and 1 base from J, the junction kept 11 bases outside the gene matches. The germline V gene encodes CDR1 SGHKS and CDR2 YYEKEE (reference sequence). CDR3 length: 16 residues. Here the CDR3 reads CASREFTGTENTEAFF. Written as DNA, the CDR3 is TGTGCCAGCAGGGAATTTACCGGGACAGAGAACACTGAAGCTTTCTTT.

The V gene is TRBV5-1, the J gene TRBJ1-5, with no clear D. V shed 8 bases and J shed 0 bases, with 15 bases lying between them. The CDR3 is 15 residues long. Germline-derived CDR1 and CDR2 are SGHRS and YFSETQ. In DNA, the CDR3 is TGCGCCAGGATCAAACTTGGGCATAGCAATCAGCCCCAGCATTTT. It is translated as CARIKLGHSNQPQHF.

This clone was detected once. The V and J genes are TRBV7-2 and TRBJ1-5, with 7 nucleotides matching TRBD1. CDR3 size: 15 residues. Germline assignment: CDR1 SGHTA and CDR2 FQGNSA. J gave up 7 bases and V 1 base, and 7 bases lay outside the gene matches. The CDR3, as DNA: TGTGCCAGCAGCTTAGATTTGTCAGGGGGGCAGCCCCAGCATTTT. Translation gives CASSLDLSGGQPQHF.

The V call is TRBV5-1, the J call TRBJ2-1; D not resolved. V was cut by 1 base and J by 7 bases, with 6 bases left in between. Germline V gene data show CDR1 as SGHRS and CDR2 as YFSETQ. CDR3 length equals 12 residues. CDR3 protein: CASSLLRNEQFF. The CDR3 coding sequence is TGCGCCAGCAGCTTGTTGAGAAATGAGCAGTTCTTC.

This CDR3 is CASSIMGQGSEKLFF. CDR3 sequence (DNA): TGTGCCAGTAGTATTATGGGACAGGGTAGCGAAAAACTGTTTTTT. V and J are TRBV19 and TRBJ1-4, with 9 bases fitting TRBD1. Germline CDR1 LNHDA, CDR2 SQIVND (reference sequence). This CDR3 spans 15 amino acids. V lost 3 bases and J lost 8; bases outside the gene matches: 7. The variable domain in full, completed from reference TRBV19 and TRBJ1-4, reads DGGITQSPKYLFRKEGQNVTLSCEQNLNHDAMYWYRQDPGQGLRLIYYSQIVNDFQKGDIAEGYSVSREKKESFPLTVTSAQKNPTAFYLCASSIMGQGSEKLFFGSGTQLSVL.

The chain couples TRBV27 to TRBJ1-2; 7 bases are a match to TRBD1. Looked up from germline, CDR1 is MNHEY and CDR2 is SMNVEV (reference sequence). With 5 bases clipped from V and 4 bases from J, the junction kept 7 bases outside the gene matches. This CDR3 region has 14 residues. The CDR3, as DNA: TGTGCCAGCAGTAGGGACAGTGACATCTATGGCTACACCTTC. Its translation: CASSRDSDIYGYTF.

The genes are TRBV11-2 and TRBJ1-2; no clear D gene. V gave up 6 bases and J gave up 8 bases, with 16 bases separating them. The CDR3 has 13 amino acids. CDR1 and CDR2 (germline): SGHAT, FQNNGV. The DNA for the CDR3 is TGTGCCAGCAGAGGCGACCGCGTGGAGGGCTACACCTTC. This gives the protein CASRGDRVEGYTF.

The rearrangement joins TRBV30 to TRBJ1-2, with 7 bases fitting TRBD1. Trimming at V came to 2 bases and at J to 4 bases, leaving 4 bases not matched to a gene. CDR1 and CDR2 from the germline V gene are GTSNPN and SVGIG (reference sequence). The CDR3 is 13 residues long. The CDR3 reads CAWSSQGSYGYTF. The CDR3 DNA reads TGTGCCTGGAGTTCACAGGGGAGCTATGGCTACACCTTC.

The V gene is TRBV27, the J gene TRBJ2-1; 7 nucleotides match TRBD2. The CDR3 has 15 amino acids. Germline assignment: CDR1 MNHEY and CDR2 SMNVEV (reference sequence). With V trimmed by 3 bases and J by 0 bases, 2 bases remained unmatched. This CDR3 is CASSLGGNSYNEQFF. The DNA for the CDR3 is TGTGCCAGCAGTTTGGGGGGGAACTCCTACAATGAGCAGTTCTTC.

The V gene is TRBV6-1, the J gene TRBJ2-7, with D hard to call. The germline CDR1 and CDR2 sequences are MNHNS and SASEGT. This CDR3 has 11 amino acids. The germline V and J ends were trimmed by 5 bases and 3 bases, with 5 bases remaining between them. CDR3 residues: CASSHFYEQYF. As DNA, the CDR3 is TGTGCCAGCAGTCACTTCTACGAGCAGTACTTC.

The V gene is TRBV4-1, the J gene TRBJ1-2; 7 nucleotides align to TRBD1. The CDR3 is 15 amino acids. CDR1 and CDR2 (germline): MGHRA, YSYEKL. V was clipped by 0 bases and J by 5 bases; unmatched bases: 6. CDR3 residues: CASSQETGSGYGYTF. CDR3 in DNA: TGCGCCAGCAGCCAAGAGACAGGGAGCGGGTATGGCTACACCTTC.

This clone was seen at least ten times. This chain joins TRBV9 and TRBJ1-3, with a tentative D call TRBD1 (5 bases). The V and J ends lost 4 bases and 2 bases respectively, with 10 bases between them. There are 14 residues in the CDR3. The V gene's germline CDR1 is SGDLS and CDR2 YYNGEE. The CDR3 region is CASSLAGAGNTIYF. The CDR3 DNA is TGTGCCAGCAGCCTGGCGGGGGCTGGAAACACCATATATTTT.

The chain recombines TRBV15 with TRBJ1-2; D ambiguous. Trimming took off 0 bases at V and 8 bases at J, with 19 bases between the two ends. Germline V gene lookup returns CDR1 LNHNV and CDR2 YYDKDF (reference sequence). The CDR3 loop spans 16 amino acids. The CDR3 coding sequence is TGTGCCACCAGCAGAGATTCCGCCCGGGGAGGTGAAGGCTACACCTTC. Translation: CATSRDSARGGEGYTF.

The genes are TRBV6-5 and TRBJ2-5; 10 bases map to TRBD2. CDR3 length: 16 amino acids. From germline, CDR1 is MNHEY and CDR2 SVGAGI. J gave up 5 bases and V 2 bases, and 8 bases lay outside the gene matches. The CDR3 nucleotides are TGTGCCAGCAGTTACCCTACAGCGGGGGGGCGGGAGACCCAGTACTTC. It yields the protein CASSYPTAGGRETQYF.

The chain combines TRBV5-4 with TRBJ1-2; 10 positions match TRBD1. The CDR3 consists of 18 residues. Trimming took 4 bases from V and 5 from J; bases not matched to a gene: 17. Germline CDR1 and CDR2: SGHNT and YYREEE (reference sequence). CDR3 loop: CASSLLTGGGSALYGYTF. CDR3 nucleotides: TGTGCCAGCAGCCTACTGACAGGGGGCGGTTCGGCGCTATATGGCTACACCTTC. Full variable domain (remainder filled in from reference TRBV5-4 and TRBJ1-2): ETGVTQSPTHLIKTRGQQVTLRCSSQSGHNTVSWYQQALGQGPQFIFQYYREEENGRGNFPPRFSGLQFPNYSSELNVNALELDDSALYLCASSLLTGGGSALYGYTFGSGTRLTVV.

V usage is TRBV19 and J usage is TRBJ1-2; no reliable D call. Germline V CDR1 and CDR2: LNHDA, SQIVND (reference sequence). The germline V and J ends were trimmed by 5 bases and 5 bases, with 9 bases remaining between them. This CDR3 has 12 amino acids. The CDR3 DNA reads TGTGCCAGTAGTCCTTTCGGTTATGGCTACACCTTC. This translates into CASSPFGYGYTF.

This clone was seen once. One end of the junction does not line up with germline, which may come from a read error. The V gene is TRBV7-7, the J gene TRBJ2-1; 9 bases are a match to TRBD2. Per germline, CDR1 SSHAT and CDR2 FNYEAQ (reference sequence). The CDR3 extends over 15 amino acids. CDR3 in amino acids: CASSLIAGVHDEQFF. CDR3 nucleotides: TGTGCTAGCAGCTTAATAGCGGGGGTTCACGATGAGCAGTTCTTC.

V gene TRBV4-3 combines with J gene TRBJ2-5, with a possible D match to TRBD2 (7 bases). V was pared by 0 bases and J by 5 bases, with 16 bases between. This CDR3 contains 16 residues. Germline-derived CDR1 and CDR2 are LGHNA and YSLEER. The chain's CDR3 is CASSQERGPRRETQYF. Written as DNA, the CDR3 is TGCGCCAGCAGCCAAGAGCGGGGGCCCAGACGGGAGACCCAGTACTTC.

This clone appeared once. This chain uses TRBV19 with TRBJ2-1; TRBD1 aligns across 9 bases. CDR3 length: 14 amino acids. V gave up 8 bases and J gave up 3 bases; unmatched junction bases: 5. The germline gives CDR1 LNHDA, CDR2 SQIVND (reference sequence). The CDR3, as DNA: TGTGCCAGTTACAGGGGGCGAAACTACAATGAGCAGTTCTTC. Translation: CASYRGRNYNEQFF.

The CDR3 bases are TGTGCCAGCAGCCGATTTGGGGGCGAGCGGGGGGGCCGGGAGACCCAGTACTTC. Its translation is CASSRFGGERGGRETQYF. The V and J genes are TRBV11-3 and TRBJ2-5, with TRBD2 identical over 10 bases. Germline values: CDR1 SGHNT, CDR2 YENEEA. After removal of 5 bases from V and 5 bases from J, the junction contained 17 bases not matched to a gene. The CDR3 is 18 amino acids. Full variable domain (remainder filled in from reference TRBV11-3 and TRBJ2-5): EAGVVQSPRYKIIEKKQPVAFWCNPISGHNTLYWYLQNLGQGPELLIRYENEEAVDDSQLPKDRFSAERLKGVDSTLKIQPAELGDSAVYLCASSRFGGERGGRETQYFGPGTRLLVL.

V is TRBV11-2 and J is TRBJ2-1; TRBD2 matches at 11 bases. Losses at the gene ends were 2 bases for V and 6 bases for J; bases not matched to a gene: 6. The CDR3 runs 16 residues. In germline, CDR1 is SGHAT, CDR2 FQNNGV. The CDR3 region has the DNA TGTGCCAGCAGCTTACTAGCGGGGGGACTTTTCAATGAGCAGTTCTTC. This sequence encodes CASSLLAGGLFNEQFF.

The genes are TRBV5-4 and TRBJ2-1; 12 nucleotides agree with TRBD1. Germline trimming cut 4 bases from V and 7 bases from J; bases unmatched to any gene: 6. The germline V gene has CDR1 SGHNT and CDR2 YYREEE (reference sequence). The CDR3 is 15 residues long. DNA for the CDR3: TGTGCCAGCAGCCCGGGGACAGGGGGCTTGAATGAGCAGTTCTTC. It is translated as CASSPGTGGLNEQFF. The whole variable domain, filled in from reference TRBV5-4 and TRBJ2-1, reads ETGVTQSPTHLIKTRGQQVTLRCSSQSGHNTVSWYQQALGQGPQFIFQYYREEENGRGNFPPRFSGLQFPNYSSELNVNALELDDSALYLCASSPGTGGLNEQFFGPGTRLTVL.

The chain joins TRBV5-4 to TRBJ2-2; 7 bases map to TRBD2. The CDR3 has 16 amino acids. V gave up 4 bases and J gave up 1 base; unmatched junction bases: 7. Germline V lookup: CDR1 SGHNT, CDR2 YYREEE (reference sequence). CDR3 bases: TGTGCCAGCAGCCCAACGGGGGGACGGAACACCGGGGAGCTGTTTTTT. Translating it yields CASSPTGGRNTGELFF.

The chain combines TRBV5-1 with TRBJ2-2, with TRBD2 matching 8 bases. The CDR3 is 16 residues long. V gave up 4 bases and J gave up 7 bases; unmatched junction bases: 12. From germline, CDR1 is SGHRS and CDR2 YFSETQ. CDR3 DNA: TGCGCCAGCAGCGTCCTTACTAGCGGACCCAGCGGGGAGCTGTTTTTT. Amino acid sequence: CASSVLTSGPSGELFF. Using reference TRBV5-1 and TRBJ2-2 for the parts outside the CDR3, the full variable domain is KAGVTQTPRYLIKTRGQQVTLSCSPISGHRSVSWYQQTPGQGLQFLFEYFSETQRNKGNFPGRFSGRQFSNSRSEMNVSTLELGDSALYLCASSVLTSGPSGELFFGEGSRLTVL.